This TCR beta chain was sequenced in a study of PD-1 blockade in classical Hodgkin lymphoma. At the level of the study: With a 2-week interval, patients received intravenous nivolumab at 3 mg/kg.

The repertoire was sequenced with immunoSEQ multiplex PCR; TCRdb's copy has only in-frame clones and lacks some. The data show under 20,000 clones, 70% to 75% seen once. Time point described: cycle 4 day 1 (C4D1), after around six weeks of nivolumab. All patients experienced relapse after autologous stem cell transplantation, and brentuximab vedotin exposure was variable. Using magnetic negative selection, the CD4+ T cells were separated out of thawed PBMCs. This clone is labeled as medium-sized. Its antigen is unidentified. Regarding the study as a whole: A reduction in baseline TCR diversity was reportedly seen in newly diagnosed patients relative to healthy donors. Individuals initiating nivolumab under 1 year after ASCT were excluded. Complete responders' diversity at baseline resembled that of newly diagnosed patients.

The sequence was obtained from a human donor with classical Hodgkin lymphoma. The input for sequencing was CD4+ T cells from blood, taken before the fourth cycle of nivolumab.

CDR3 amino acids: CASSSWTSGTYEQYF. In DNA form, the CDR3 reads TGTGCCAGCAGTTCCTGGACTAGCGGGACCTACGAGCAGTACTTC. The chain couples TRBV27 to TRBJ2-7, with 12 bases that match TRBD2. CDR3 length: 15 amino acids. The V and J ends lost 4 bases and 2 bases, in that order; junction bases with no gene match: 3. Germline CDR1 is MNHEY and CDR2 is SMNVEV (reference sequence).